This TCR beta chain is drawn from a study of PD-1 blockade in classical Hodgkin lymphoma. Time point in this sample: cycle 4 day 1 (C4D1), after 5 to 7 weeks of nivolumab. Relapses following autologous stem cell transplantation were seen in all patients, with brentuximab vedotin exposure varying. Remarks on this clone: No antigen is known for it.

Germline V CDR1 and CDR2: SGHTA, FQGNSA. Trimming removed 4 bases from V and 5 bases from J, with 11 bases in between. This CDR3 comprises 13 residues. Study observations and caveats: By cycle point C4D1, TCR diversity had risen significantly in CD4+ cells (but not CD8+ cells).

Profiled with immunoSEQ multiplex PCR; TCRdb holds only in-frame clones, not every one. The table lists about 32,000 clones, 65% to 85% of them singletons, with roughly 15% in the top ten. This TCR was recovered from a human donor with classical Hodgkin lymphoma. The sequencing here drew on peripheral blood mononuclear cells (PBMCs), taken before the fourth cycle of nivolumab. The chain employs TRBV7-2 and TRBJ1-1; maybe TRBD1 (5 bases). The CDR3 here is CASSSQGRTEAFF. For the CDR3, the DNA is TGTGCCAGCAGCTCTCAGGGTCGGACTGAAGCTTTCTTT.